One and the same sample provided the 2 T cell receptor beta chains below, sequenced in a study of CD8 T cells in Susac syndrome. Random hexamers were used to reverse transcribe 0.5 to 1 ug of RNA. TCRdb redid the calling of the immunoSEQ multiplex PCR reads with MiXCR, one entry per CDR3 protein. Here the sample spans over 130,000 distinct CDR3 sequences, about 95% being singletons. The sequencing sample was made of CD4+ T cells from PBMCs. The source of these receptors is a human donor with multiple sclerosis.

CDR3 DNA: TGTGCCTGGAGTGTACTTGGGACCCCCAATAATGAGCAGTTCTTC. It encodes CAWSVLGTPNNEQFF. The chain joins TRBV30 to TRBJ2-1, with D perhaps being TRBD1 or TRBD2 (5 bases each). Trimming cost V 0 bases and J 7 bases, with 16 bases left between them. Germline lookup yields CDR1 GTSNPN and CDR2 SVGIG (reference sequence). CDR3 length: 15 amino acids. Combining the CDR3 with reference TRBV30 and TRBJ2-1 gives the whole variable domain SQTIHQWPATLVQPVGSPLSLECTVEGTSNPNLYWYRQAAGRGLQLLFYSVGIGQISSEVPQNLSASRPQDRQFILSSKKLLLSDSGFYLCAWSVLGTPNNEQFFGPGTRLTVL.

This sequence joins TRBV5-4 and TRBJ1-2; the D is unclear. This CDR3 contains 15 residues. Germline V lookup: CDR1 SGHNT, CDR2 YYREEE (reference sequence). The germline V and J ends were trimmed by 4 bases and 8 bases, with 21 bases remaining between them. In DNA form, the CDR3 reads TGTGCCAGCAGCAGCCCTCAAGGGTCAAATTACGGCTACACCTTC. Amino acids: CASSSPQGSNYGYTF. Together with reference TRBV5-4 and TRBJ1-2, the CDR3 gives the full variable domain: ETGVTQSPTHLIKTRGQQVTLRCSSQSGHNTVSWYQQALGQGPQFIFQYYREEENGRGNFPPRFSGLQFPNYSSELNVNALELDDSALYLCASSSPQGSNYGYTFGSGTRLTVV.